This is a list of T cell receptor beta chains from one sample in a study of blood T cell repertoires in COVID-19. Assay used: immunoSEQ multiplex PCR; TCRdb lists only in-frame clones, some missing. The sample yields some 67,000 clones, approximately 90% seen once. The sample was peripheral blood. All receptors derive from a woman aged 18 to 35 with acute or convalescent COVID-19. Both conserved end residues are part of each CDR3. Each record gives: V gene, J gene, clone size, CDR3 length, D gene, CDR3 protein, CDR3 DNA. A D gene is named only where the DNA matches it firmly. Clone size is not always given. Where it is, it says once, few, many or a class for expanded clones.

V: TRBV7-2; J: TRBJ1-3; size: -; length: 14; D: -; CDR3: CASSHGQIGNTIYF; DNA: TGTGCCAGCAGCCACGGACAGATCGGGAACACCATATATTTT
V: TRBV18; J: TRBJ2-7; size: -; length: 18; D: -; CDR3: CASSPTRGESDSVYEQYF; DNA: TGTGCCAGCTCACCGACCCGGGGAGAGAGTGATAGCGTTTACGAGCAGTACTTC
V: TRBV18; J: TRBJ1-4; size: once; length: 16; D: TRBD1; CDR3: CASSHGQGTTNEKLFF; DNA: TGTGCCAGCTCCCACGGACAGGGAACAACTAATGAAAAACTGTTTTTT
V: TRBV5-1; J: TRBJ1-1; size: once; length: 14; D: -; CDR3: CASSLVDRHTEAFF; DNA: TGCGCCAGCAGTCTAGTCGACAGACACACTGAAGCTTTCTTT
V: TRBV15; J: TRBJ1-2; size: -; length: 14; D: TRBD1; CDR3: CATSRDREAYGYTF; DNA: TGTGCCACCAGCAGGGACAGGGAAGCCTATGGCTACACCTTC
V: TRBV30; J: TRBJ1-2; size: -; length: 13; D: -; CDR3: CAWARRGAHGYTF; DNA: TGTGCCTGGGCCCGTCGGGGGGCGCATGGCTACACCTTC
V: TRBV19; J: TRBJ1-2; size: once; length: 14; D: -; CDR3: CASSILSESGGYTF; DNA: TGTGCCAGTAGTATTCTTTCAGAATCGGGAGGCTACACCTTC
V: TRBV2; J: TRBJ1-2; size: -; length: 15; D: TRBD1; CDR3: CASTGGTAQYYGYTF; DNA: TGTGCCAGCACCGGTGGGACAGCGCAATACTATGGCTACACCTTC
V: TRBV27; J: TRBJ1-1; size: -; length: 13; D: TRBD1; CDR3: CASSWTGNTEAFF; DNA: TGTGCCAGCAGTTGGACAGGGAACACTGAAGCTTTCTTT
V: TRBV18; J: TRBJ1-5; size: -; length: 15; D: -; CDR3: CASSPRGGSNQPQHF; DNA: TGTGCCAGCTCACCACGGGGGGGTAGCAATCAGCCCCAGCATTTT
V: TRBV24-1; J: TRBJ1-1; size: -; length: 14; D: -; CDR3: CATREHLMNTEAFF; DNA: TGTGCCACCAGAGAACACCTCATGAACACTGAAGCTTTCTTT
V: TRBV11-2; J: TRBJ2-2; size: -; length: 15; D: -; CDR3: CASSLGTAYTGELFF; DNA: TGTGCCAGCAGCTTAGGGACAGCCTACACCGGGGAGCTGTTTTTT
V: TRBV2; J: TRBJ1-3; size: -; length: 14; D: -; CDR3: CASSVQFSGNTIYF; DNA: TGTGCCAGCAGTGTACAGTTTTCTGGAAACACCATATATTTT
V: TRBV15; J: TRBJ1-2; size: -; length: 14; D: TRBD1; CDR3: CATSNPGQGFGYTF; DNA: TGTGCCACCAGCAACCCGGGACAGGGCTTTGGCTACACCTTC
V: TRBV5-1; J: TRBJ1-2; size: -; length: 15; D: TRBD1; CDR3: CASSSEGQPPYGYTF; DNA: TGCGCCAGCAGCTCAGAGGGACAGCCTCCTTATGGCTACACCTTC
V: TRBV28; J: TRBJ2-7; size: -; length: 14; D: TRBD1; CDR3: CASSPGTGVREQYF; DNA: TGTGCCAGCAGTCCGGGGACAGGGGTTCGGGAGCAGTACTTC
V: TRBV27; J: TRBJ1-4; size: few; length: 19; D: TRBD1; CDR3: CASSSYSTGTGGFREKLFF; DNA: TGTGCCAGCAGTTCCTATTCGACCGGGACAGGGGGTTTTCGTGAAAAACTGTTTTTT
V: TRBV11-2; J: TRBJ1-1; size: -; length: 14; D: TRBD1; CDR3: CASSFQGANTEAFF; DNA: TGTGCCAGCAGCTTTCAGGGGGCAAACACTGAAGCTTTCTTT
V: TRBV29-1; J: TRBJ1-5; size: -; length: 13; D: -; CDR3: CSVGGAGNQPQHF; DNA: TGCAGCGTTGGCGGGGCCGGCAATCAGCCCCAGCATTTT
V: TRBV5-1; J: TRBJ1-3; size: -; length: 16; D: TRBD1; CDR3: CASSISGQGGGNTIYF; DNA: TGCGCCAGCAGCATCAGCGGACAGGGAGGCGGAAACACCATATATTTT
V: TRBV24-1; J: TRBJ1-1; size: -; length: 17; D: -; CDR3: CATVPARAKEGDTEAFF; DNA: TGTGCCACCGTACCCGCCCGGGCCAAGGAGGGAGACACTGAAGCTTTCTTT
V: TRBV18; J: TRBJ1-2; size: -; length: 15; D: -; CDR3: CASSPPIAREGGYTF; DNA: TGTGCCAGCTCACCACCTATTGCACGGGAGGGAGGCTACACCTTC
V: TRBV6-6; J: TRBJ2-2; size: -; length: 14; D: -; CDR3: CASSYSTGTGELFF; DNA: TGTGCCAGCAGTTACTCGACGGGAACCGGGGAGCTGTTTTTT
V: TRBV2; J: TRBJ1-5; size: -; length: 17; D: TRBD1; CDR3: CASRKYRDSHSNQPQHF; DNA: TGTGCCAGCCGGAAATACCGGGACAGCCATAGCAATCAGCCCCAGCATTTT
V: TRBV6-6; J: TRBJ1-1; size: -; length: 15; D: TRBD1; CDR3: CASRLTEGAAPEAFF; DNA: TGTGCCAGCAGACTTACAGAGGGGGCGGCTCCTGAAGCTTTCTTT
V: TRBV9; J: TRBJ1-5; size: -; length: 15; D: -; CDR3: CASSVDAFPGQPQHF; DNA: TGTGCCAGCAGCGTAGATGCTTTCCCAGGGCAGCCCCAGCATTTT
V: TRBV5-4; J: TRBJ2-7; size: -; length: 18; D: TRBD2; CDR3: CASSRGGLAGGRSYEQYF; DNA: TGTGCCAGCAGCCGCGGTGGCCTAGCGGGGGGGCGGTCCTACGAGCAGTACTTC
V: TRBV30; J: TRBJ1-2; size: once; length: 13; D: -; CDR3: CAWGQGLNYGYTF; DNA: TGTGCCTGGGGGCAGGGGCTTAACTATGGCTACACCTTC
V: TRBV7-8; J: TRBJ2-1; size: -; length: 15; D: -; CDR3: CASIPSRGGFNEQFF; DNA: TGTGCCAGCATCCCTAGTCGGGGAGGTTTCAATGAGCAGTTCTTC
V: TRBV7-9; J: TRBJ2-2; size: few; length: 14; D: -; CDR3: CASSFGDIGGELFF; DNA: TGTGCCAGCAGCTTTGGGGACATCGGCGGGGAGCTGTTTTTT
V: TRBV19; J: TRBJ1-5; size: -; length: 15; D: -; CDR3: CASSTWTASNQPQHF; DNA: TGTGCCAGTAGTACATGGACAGCTAGCAATCAGCCCCAGCATTTT
V: TRBV9; J: TRBJ2-1; size: -; length: 20; D: TRBD2; CDR3: CASSELPGLAVRSSYNEQFF; DNA: TGTGCCAGCAGCGAGTTGCCGGGACTAGCCGTACGGAGCTCCTACAATGAGCAGTTCTTC
V: TRBV9; J: TRBJ2-2; size: -; length: 16; D: TRBD2; CDR3: CASSVGLAENTGELFF; DNA: TGTGCCAGCAGCGTAGGACTAGCTGAGAACACCGGGGAGCTGTTTTTT
V: TRBV7-8; J: TRBJ2-7; size: -; length: 17; D: TRBD2; CDR3: CASSLVAGLAVSYEQYF; DNA: TGTGCCAGCAGCTTAGTAGCGGGACTAGCGGTCTCCTACGAGCAGTACTTC